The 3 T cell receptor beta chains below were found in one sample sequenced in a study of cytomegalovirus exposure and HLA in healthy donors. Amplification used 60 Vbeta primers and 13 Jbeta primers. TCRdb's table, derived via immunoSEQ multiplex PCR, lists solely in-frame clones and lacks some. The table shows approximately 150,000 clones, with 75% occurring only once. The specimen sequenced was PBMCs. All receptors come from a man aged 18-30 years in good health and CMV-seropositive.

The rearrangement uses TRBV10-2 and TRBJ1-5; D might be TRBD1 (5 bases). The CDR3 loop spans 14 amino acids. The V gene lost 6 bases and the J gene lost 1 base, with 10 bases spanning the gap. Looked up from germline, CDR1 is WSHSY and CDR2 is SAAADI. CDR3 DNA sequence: TGCGCCAGCAGGGCAGGGTGGAGCAATCAGCCCCAGCATTTT. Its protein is CASRAGWSNQPQHF.

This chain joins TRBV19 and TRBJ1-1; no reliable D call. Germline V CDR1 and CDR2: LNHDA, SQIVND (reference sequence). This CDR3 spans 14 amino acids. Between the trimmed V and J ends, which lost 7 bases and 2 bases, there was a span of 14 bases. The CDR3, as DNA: TGTGCCAGTACCTATCTAGCAGCAAACACTGAAGCTTTCTTT. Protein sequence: CASTYLAANTEAFF.

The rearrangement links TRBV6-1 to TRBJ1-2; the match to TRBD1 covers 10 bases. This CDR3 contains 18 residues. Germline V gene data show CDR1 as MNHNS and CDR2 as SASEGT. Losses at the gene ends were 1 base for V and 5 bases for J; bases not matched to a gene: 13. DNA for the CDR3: TGTGCCAGCAGTGAAGGCCCGCGACAGGGGGCATTAGGGTATGGCTACACCTTC. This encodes CASSEGPRQGALGYGYTF.